This paragraph reports one TCR beta chain. This entry belongs to a study of blood T cell repertoires in COVID-19. Turning to the study itself: Both acute and convalescent COVID-19 samples were obtained from the United States, Italy and Spain. T cells, B-cell-depleted T cells, or PBMCs supplied cDNA or gDNA.

Original analysis: Estimated nucleated cell counts came from reference gene primer amplification. Assay used: immunoSEQ multiplex PCR; TCRdb lists only in-frame clones, some missing. That table is the source of V, J and clone size, and D and trimming were worked out from the DNA. The sample has fewer than 350,000 clones, 90% seen once. Patients of the Seattle cohort, enrolled during active infection, were followed longitudinally. V dropped 5 bases and J dropped 2; count of bases not matched to a gene: 3. This CDR3 has 13 amino acids. CDR1 and CDR2 (germline): SGDLS, YYNGEE. This chain links TRBV9 with TRBJ1-1, with 7 bases that match TRBD1. The sequence was collected from a woman aged 25 to 39 with COVID-19, enrolled during active disease. Sequencing was performed on peripheral blood. The CDR3 coding sequence is TGTGCCAGCAGTTCAGGGGGTAACACTGAAGCTTTCTTT. Amino acids: CASSSGGNTEAFF.